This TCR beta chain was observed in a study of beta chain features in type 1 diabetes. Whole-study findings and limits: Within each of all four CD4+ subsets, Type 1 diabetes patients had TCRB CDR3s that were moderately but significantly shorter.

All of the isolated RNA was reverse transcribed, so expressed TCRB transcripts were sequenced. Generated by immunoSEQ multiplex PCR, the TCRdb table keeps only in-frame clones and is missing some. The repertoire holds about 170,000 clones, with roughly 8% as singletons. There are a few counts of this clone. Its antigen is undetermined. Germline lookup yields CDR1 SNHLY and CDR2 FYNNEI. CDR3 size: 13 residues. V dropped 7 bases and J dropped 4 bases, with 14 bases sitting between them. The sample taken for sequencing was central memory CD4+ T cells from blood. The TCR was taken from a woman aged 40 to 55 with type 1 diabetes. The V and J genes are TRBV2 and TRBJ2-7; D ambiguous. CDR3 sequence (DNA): TGTGCCAGCAAGACTCTCGCCCTGTACGAGCAGTACTTC. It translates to CASKTLALYEQYF. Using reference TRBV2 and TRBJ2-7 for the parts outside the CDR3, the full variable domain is EPEVTQTPSHQVTQMGQEVILRCVPISNHLYFYWYRQILGQKVEFLVSFYNNEISEKSEIFDDQFSVERPDGSNFTLKIRSTKLEDSAMYFCASKTLALYEQYFGPGTRLTVT.